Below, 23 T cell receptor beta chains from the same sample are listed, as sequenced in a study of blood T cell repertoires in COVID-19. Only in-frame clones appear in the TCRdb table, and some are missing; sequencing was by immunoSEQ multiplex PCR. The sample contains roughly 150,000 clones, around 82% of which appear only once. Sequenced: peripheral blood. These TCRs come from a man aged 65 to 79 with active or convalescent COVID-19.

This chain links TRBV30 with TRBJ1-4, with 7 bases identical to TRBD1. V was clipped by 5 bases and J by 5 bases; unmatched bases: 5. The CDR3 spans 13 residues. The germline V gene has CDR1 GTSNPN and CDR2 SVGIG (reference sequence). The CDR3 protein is CAWSGDRNEKLFF. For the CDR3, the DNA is TGTGCCTGGTCCGGGGACAGAAATGAAAAACTGTTTTTT.

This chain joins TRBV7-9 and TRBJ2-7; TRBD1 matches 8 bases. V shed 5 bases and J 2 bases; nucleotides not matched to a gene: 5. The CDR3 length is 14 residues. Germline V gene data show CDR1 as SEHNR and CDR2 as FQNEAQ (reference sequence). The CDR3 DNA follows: TGTGCCAGCAGCCCACGGACAGGGCCCTACGAGCAGTACTTC. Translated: CASSPRTGPYEQYF.

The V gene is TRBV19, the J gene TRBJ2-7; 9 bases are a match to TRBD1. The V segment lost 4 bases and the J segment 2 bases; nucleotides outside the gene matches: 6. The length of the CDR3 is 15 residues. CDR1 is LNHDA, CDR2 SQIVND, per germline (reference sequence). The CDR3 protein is CASSTTGQGPYEQYF. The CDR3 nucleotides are TGTGCCAGTAGTACGACGGGACAGGGTCCCTACGAGCAGTACTTC.

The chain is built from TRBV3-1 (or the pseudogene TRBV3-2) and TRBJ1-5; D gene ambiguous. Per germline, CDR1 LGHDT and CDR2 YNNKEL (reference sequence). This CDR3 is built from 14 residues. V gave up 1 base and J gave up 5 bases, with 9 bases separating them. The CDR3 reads CASSQGWSDQPQHF. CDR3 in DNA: TGTGCCAGCAGCCAAGGGTGGAGCGATCAGCCCCAGCATTTT.

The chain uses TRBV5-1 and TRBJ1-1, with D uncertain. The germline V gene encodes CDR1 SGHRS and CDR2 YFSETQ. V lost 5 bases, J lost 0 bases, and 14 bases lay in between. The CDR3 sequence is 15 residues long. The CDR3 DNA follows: TGCGCCAGCAGTCGGAGCGGCCTGATGAACACTGAAGCTTTCTTT. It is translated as CASSRSGLMNTEAFF.

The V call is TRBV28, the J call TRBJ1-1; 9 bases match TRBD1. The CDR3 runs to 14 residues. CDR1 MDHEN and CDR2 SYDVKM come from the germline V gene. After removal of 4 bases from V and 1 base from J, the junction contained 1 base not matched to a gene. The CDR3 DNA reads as TGTGCCAGCAGTTCACAGGGGGCGAACACTGAAGCTTTCTTT. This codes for CASSSQGANTEAFF.

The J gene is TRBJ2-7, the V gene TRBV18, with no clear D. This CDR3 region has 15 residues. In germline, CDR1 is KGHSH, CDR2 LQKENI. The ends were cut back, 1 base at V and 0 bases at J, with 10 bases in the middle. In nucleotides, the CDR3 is TGTGCCAGCTCACCACTGGCGGTGAGCTCCTACGAGCAGTACTTC. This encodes CASSPLAVSSYEQYF.

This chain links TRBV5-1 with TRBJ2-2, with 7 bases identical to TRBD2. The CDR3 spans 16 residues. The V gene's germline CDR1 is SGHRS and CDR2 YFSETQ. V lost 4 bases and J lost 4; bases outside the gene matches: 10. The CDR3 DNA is TGCGCCAGCAGCCCCGACGGGGGGTTTAGCACCGGGGAGCTGTTTTTT. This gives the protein CASSPDGGFSTGELFF. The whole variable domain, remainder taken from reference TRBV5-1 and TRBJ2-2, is KAGVTQTPRYLIKTRGQQVTLSCSPISGHRSVSWYQQTPGQGLQFLFEYFSETQRNKGNFPGRFSGRQFSNSRSEMNVSTLELGDSALYLCASSPDGGFSTGELFFGEGSRLTVL.

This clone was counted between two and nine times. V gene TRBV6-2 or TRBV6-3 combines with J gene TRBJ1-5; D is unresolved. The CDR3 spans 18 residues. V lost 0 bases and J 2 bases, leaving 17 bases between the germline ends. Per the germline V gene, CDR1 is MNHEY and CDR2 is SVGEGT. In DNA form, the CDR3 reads TGTGCCAGCAGTTACTCGAGACCGACACTCGGTGGCAATCAGCCCCAGCATTTT. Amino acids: CASSYSRPTLGGNQPQHF.

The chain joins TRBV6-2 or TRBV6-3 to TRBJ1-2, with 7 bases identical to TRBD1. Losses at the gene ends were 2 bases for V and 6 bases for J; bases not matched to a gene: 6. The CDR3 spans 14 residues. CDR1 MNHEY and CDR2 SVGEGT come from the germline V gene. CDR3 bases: TGTGCCAGCAGTTACCAAGACAGGGAGGATGGCTACACCTTC. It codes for CASSYQDREDGYTF.

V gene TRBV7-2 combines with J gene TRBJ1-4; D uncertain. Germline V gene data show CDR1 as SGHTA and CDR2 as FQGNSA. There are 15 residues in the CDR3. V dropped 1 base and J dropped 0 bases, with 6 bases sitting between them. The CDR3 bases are TGTGCCAGCAGCTTAGGGAGGGCAACTAATGAAAAACTGTTTTTT. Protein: CASSLGRATNEKLFF.

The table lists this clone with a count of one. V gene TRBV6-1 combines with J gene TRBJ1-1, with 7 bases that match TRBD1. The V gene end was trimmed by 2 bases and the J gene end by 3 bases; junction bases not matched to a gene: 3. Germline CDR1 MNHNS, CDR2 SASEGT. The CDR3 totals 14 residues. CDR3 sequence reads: CASSEQGVYTEAFF. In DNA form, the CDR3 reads TGTGCCAGCAGTGAACAGGGGGTGTACACTGAAGCTTTCTTT.

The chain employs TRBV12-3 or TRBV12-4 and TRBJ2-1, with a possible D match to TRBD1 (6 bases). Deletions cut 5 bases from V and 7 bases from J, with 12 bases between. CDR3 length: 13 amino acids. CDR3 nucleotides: TGTGCCAGCAGTCCTGGACAGTTTAATGAGCAGTTCTTC. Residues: CASSPGQFNEQFF.

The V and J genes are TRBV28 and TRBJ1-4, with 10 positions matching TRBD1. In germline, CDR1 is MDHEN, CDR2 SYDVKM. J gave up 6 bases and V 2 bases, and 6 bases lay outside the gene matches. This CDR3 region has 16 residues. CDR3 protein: CASSLGGGTGDEKLFF. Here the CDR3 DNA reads TGTGCCAGCAGTTTAGGGGGCGGGACAGGGGATGAAAAACTGTTTTTT. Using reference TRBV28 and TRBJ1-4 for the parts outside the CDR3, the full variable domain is DVKVTQSSRYLVKRTGEKVFLECVQDMDHENMFWYRQDPGLGLRLIYFSYDVKMKEKGDIPEGYSVSREKKERFSLILESASTNQTSMYLCASSLGGGTGDEKLFFGSGTQLSVL.

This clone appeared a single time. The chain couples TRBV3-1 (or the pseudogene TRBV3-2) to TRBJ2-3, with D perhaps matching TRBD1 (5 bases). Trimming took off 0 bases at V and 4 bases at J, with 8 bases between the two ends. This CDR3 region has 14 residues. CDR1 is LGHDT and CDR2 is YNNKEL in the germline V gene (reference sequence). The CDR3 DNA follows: TGTGCCAGCAGCCAAGATCCCAGGGCAGATACGCAGTATTTT. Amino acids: CASSQDPRADTQYF.

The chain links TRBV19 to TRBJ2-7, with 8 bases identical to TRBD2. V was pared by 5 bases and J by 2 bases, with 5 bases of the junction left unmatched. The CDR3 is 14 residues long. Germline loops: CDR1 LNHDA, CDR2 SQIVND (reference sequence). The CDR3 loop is CASSPGRGAYEQYF. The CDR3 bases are TGTGCCAGTAGTCCCGGGCGGGGGGCCTACGAGCAGTACTTC.

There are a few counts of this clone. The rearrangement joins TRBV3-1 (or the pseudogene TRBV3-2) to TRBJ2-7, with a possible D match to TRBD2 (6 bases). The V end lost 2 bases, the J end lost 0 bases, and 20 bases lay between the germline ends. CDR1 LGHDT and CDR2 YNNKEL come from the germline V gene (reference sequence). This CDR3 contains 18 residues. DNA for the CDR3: TGTGCCAGCAGCCAAAAGTGGGCTGGGGCGGGGACCTCCTACGAGCAGTACTTC. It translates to CASSQKWAGAGTSYEQYF.

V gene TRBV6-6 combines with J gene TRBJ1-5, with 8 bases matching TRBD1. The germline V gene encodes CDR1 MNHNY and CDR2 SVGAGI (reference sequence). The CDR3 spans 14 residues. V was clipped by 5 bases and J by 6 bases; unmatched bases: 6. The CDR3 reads CASSGQGFRQPQHF. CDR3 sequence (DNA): TGTGCCAGCAGTGGACAGGGTTTTCGTCAGCCCCAGCATTTT.

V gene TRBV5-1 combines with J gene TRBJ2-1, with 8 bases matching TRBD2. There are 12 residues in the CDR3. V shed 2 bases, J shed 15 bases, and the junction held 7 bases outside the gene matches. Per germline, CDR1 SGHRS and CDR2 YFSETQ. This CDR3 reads CASSFFGGAGFF. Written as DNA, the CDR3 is TGCGCCAGCAGCTTTTTCGGGGGGGCCGGGTTCTTC. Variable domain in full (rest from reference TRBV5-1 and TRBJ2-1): KAGVTQTPRYLIKTRGQQVTLSCSPISGHRSVSWYQQTPGQGLQFLFEYFSETQRNKGNFPGRFSGRQFSNSRSEMNVSTLELGDSALYLCASSFFGGAGFFGPGTRLTVL.

The CDR3 region has the DNA TGTGCCAGCAGCTTGGCCGGGGGGGCAGGGCCGATGGGGAGCACAGATACGCAGTATTTT. The encoded protein is CASSLAGGAGPMGSTDTQYF. This rearrangement joins TRBV5-4 to TRBJ2-3; TRBD2 matches at 8 bases. The CDR3 sequence is 20 residues long. The germline V gene encodes CDR1 SGHNT and CDR2 YYREEE (reference sequence). V gave up 0 bases and J gave up 0 bases; unmatched junction bases: 15.

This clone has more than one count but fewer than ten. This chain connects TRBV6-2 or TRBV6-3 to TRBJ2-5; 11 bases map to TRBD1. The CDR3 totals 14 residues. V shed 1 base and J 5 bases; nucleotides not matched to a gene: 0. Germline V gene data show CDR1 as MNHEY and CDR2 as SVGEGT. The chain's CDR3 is CASSYWTGGETQYF. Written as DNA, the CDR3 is TGTGCCAGCAGTTACTGGACAGGGGGCGAGACCCAGTACTTC.

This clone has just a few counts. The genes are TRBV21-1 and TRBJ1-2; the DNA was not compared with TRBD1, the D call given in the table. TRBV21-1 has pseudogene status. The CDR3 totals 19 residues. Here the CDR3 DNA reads TGTGCCAGCAGCAAAGTTAAGGGGAAGCGGGACAGGGGGGATTATGGCTACACCTTC. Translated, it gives CASSKVKGKRDRGDYGYTF.

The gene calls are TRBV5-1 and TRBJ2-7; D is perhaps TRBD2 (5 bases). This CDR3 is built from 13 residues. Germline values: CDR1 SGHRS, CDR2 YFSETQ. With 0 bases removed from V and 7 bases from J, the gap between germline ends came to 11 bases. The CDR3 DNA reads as TGCGCCAGCAGCTTGGTCGCGTCGGGGGAGCAGTACTTC. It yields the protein CASSLVASGEQYF.